These T cell receptor beta chains were read from a single sample in a study of T cell repertoires in cytomegalovirus infection. No cognate antigen is known for these TCRs. One entry per CDR3 protein results from TCRdb running MiXCR on the reads. This sample has around 710,000 distinct CDR3 sequences, with 29% found just once. The sample consisted of cultured CD8+ T cells from PBMCs, taken from culture after CMV antigen stimulation. The source of these receptors is a human donor in good health (CMV status not recorded). Some clones in this sample may be carry-over from other donors' samples. Both conserved end residues are part of each CDR3. Each record gives: J gene, D gene, V gene, clone size, CDR3 DNA, CDR3 protein. The D gene is left open where the match is weak. A clone size is listed for some rows: how often the clone was seen (once, few, many), or a class if it is expanded.

>TRBJ2-2|.|TRBV25-1|.
TGTGCCAGCAGTGAGGAGAGGGGACTTGCCGGGGAGCTGTTTTTT
CASSEERGLAGELFF
>TRBJ2-3|TRBD1|TRBV11-3|.
TGTGCCGGCAGCTTTGGTGGACAGGAAACAGATACGCAGTATTTT
CAGSFGGQETDTQYF
>TRBJ1-1|.|TRBV12-3/TRBV12-4|many
TGTGCCAGCGATTCCAGATTGAACACTGAAGCTTTCTTT
CASDSRLNTEAFF
>TRBJ2-3|.|TRBV6-1|.
TGTGCCAGCAGTGAATGGGAGGGGGTAGATACGCAGTATTTT
CASSEWEGVDTQYF
>TRBJ1-1|.|TRBV29-1|.
TGCAGCGCCCTCGACGACTATTCGAACACTGAAGCTTTCTTT
CSALDDYSNTEAFF
>TRBJ2-5|.|TRBV6-6|.
TGTGCCAGCAGTTACCCCCGGGGACAAGAGACCCAGTACTTC
CASSYPRGQETQYF
>TRBJ1-1|.|TRBV12-3/TRBV12-4|few
TGTGCCGGGAGGCAGGGAGGATCTGAAGCTTTCTTT
CAGRQGGSEAFF
>TRBJ1-6|.|TRBV7-2|many
TGTGCCAGCAGCAGAGGGGATAATTCACCCCTCCACTTT
CASSRGDNSPLHF
>TRBJ1-5|TRBD1|TRBV12-3/TRBV12-4|many
TGTGCCAGCAGTTCCGGGGGGACAGGTCATTTCAATCAGCCCCAGCATTTT
CASSSGGTGHFNQPQHF
>TRBJ1-2|.|TRBV11-2|few
TGTGCCAGCAGCTTAGGTCCGACAGGTGTTAACTATGGCTACACCTTC
CASSLGPTGVNYGYTF
>TRBJ1-1|.|TRBV6-1|few
TGTGCCAGTTTCGGGCGCAGGGATAGGAACACTGAAGCTTTCTTT
CASFGRRDRNTEAFF
>TRBJ1-5|.|TRBV7-9|.
TGTGCCAGCAGCTTTGGACAGACCAGCAATCAGCCCCAGCATTTT
CASSFGQTSNQPQHF
>TRBJ1-6|.|TRBV28|few
TGTGCCAGCAGTTCCAGGGGTTTTGATTCACCCCTCCACTTT
CASSSRGFDSPLHF
>TRBJ2-3|.|TRBV25-1|.
TGTGCCAGCAGTCTCCCCGGTGGGGGGGGGCTACCGGATACGCAGTATTTT
CASSLPGGGGLPDTQYF
>TRBJ2-7|.|TRBV2|few
TGTGCCAGCAGCGTTATACCACCCAGCTCCTACGAGCAGTACTTC
CASSVIPPSSYEQYF
>TRBJ1-4|.|TRBV27|few
TGTGCCAGCAGGCTAGGGGGGCAGCTTAATGAAAAACTGTTTTTT
CASRLGGQLNEKLFF
>TRBJ2-1|.|TRBV4-1|few
TGCGCCAGCAGCCAGATCGGGACCTACAATGAGCAGTTCTTC
CASSQIGTYNEQFF
>TRBJ1-4|.|TRBV3-1|.
TGTGCCAGCAGCCAAGTCGGGGATTTATATGAAAAACTGTTTTTT
CASSQVGDLYEKLFF
>TRBJ1-3|.|TRBV28|.
TGTGCCAGCAGTCCGTCAACCGGGACTCTAAACCGCTCTGGAAACACCATATATTTT
CASSPSTGTLNRSGNTIYF
>TRBJ1-6|.|TRBV28|.
TGTGCCAGCAGTTCCAACCGGGACCAGCTCTATTCACCCCTCCACTTT
CASSSNRDQLYSPLHF
>TRBJ2-1|.|TRBV7-6|once
TGTGCCAGCAGCTTAGAAAGGACAGAGAGCTCCTACAATGAGCAGTTCTTC
CASSLERTESSYNEQFF
>TRBJ2-5|TRBD1|TRBV7-9|few
TGTGCCAGCAGCTTACGCTCAGACAGGGGTCACCAAGAGACCCAGTACTTC
CASSLRSDRGHQETQYF
>TRBJ1-4|.|TRBV7-2|many
TGTGCCAGCAGCCCCCGGGGGGTTAATGAAAAACTGTTTTTT
CASSPRGVNEKLFF
>TRBJ1-6|.|TRBV4-2|.
TGTGCCAGCAGCCAAGATGGGGAGGGAATTTCACCCCTCCACTTT
CASSQDGEGISPLHF
>TRBJ2-2|TRBD2|TRBV12-3/TRBV12-4|.
TGTGCCAGCAGTCTCGGACTAGCGGGGGAGAACACCGGGGAGCTGTTTTTT
CASSLGLAGENTGELFF
>TRBJ1-2|.|TRBV2|few
TGTGCCAGCAGTGATGGCGGGGAAGGCTACACCTTC
CASSDGGEGYTF
>TRBJ1-1|.|TRBV4-1|.
TGCGCCAGCAGCCAACCAGAAAACACTGAAGCTTTCTTT
CASSQPENTEAFF
>TRBJ2-4|TRBD1|TRBV7-2|many
TGTGCCAGCAGCTACAGGGGGCTCATTCAGTACTTC
CASSYRGLIQYF
>TRBJ2-7|.|TRBV7-9|.
TGTGCCAGCAGCTCGGGGGACGGCATCTCCTACGAGCAGTACTTC
CASSSGDGISYEQYF